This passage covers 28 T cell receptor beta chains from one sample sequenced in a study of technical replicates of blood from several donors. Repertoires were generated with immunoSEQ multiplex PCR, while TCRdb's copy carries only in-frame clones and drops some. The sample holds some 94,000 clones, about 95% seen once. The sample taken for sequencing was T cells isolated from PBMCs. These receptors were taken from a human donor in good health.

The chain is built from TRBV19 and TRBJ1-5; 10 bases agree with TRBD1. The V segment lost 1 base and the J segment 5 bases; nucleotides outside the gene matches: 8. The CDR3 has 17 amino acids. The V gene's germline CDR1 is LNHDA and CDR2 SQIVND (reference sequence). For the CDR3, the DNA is TGTGCCAGTAGTATAGCGGGGACAGGGGCTGGAGATCAGCCCCAGCATTTT. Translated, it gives CASSIAGTGAGDQPQHF.

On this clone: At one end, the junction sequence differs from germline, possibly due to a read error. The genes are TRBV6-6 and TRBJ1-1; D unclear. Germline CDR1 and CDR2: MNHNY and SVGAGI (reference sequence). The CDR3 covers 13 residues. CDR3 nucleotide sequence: TGTGCCATCAGTGAGACGGGAAACACTGAAGCTTTCTTT. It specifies CAISETGNTEAFF.

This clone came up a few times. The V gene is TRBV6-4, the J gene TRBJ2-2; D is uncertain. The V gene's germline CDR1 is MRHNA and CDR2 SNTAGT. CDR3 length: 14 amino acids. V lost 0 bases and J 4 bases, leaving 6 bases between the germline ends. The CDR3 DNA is TGTGCCAGCAGTGACTCGCCGAGCACCGGGGAGCTGTTTTTT. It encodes CASSDSPSTGELFF.

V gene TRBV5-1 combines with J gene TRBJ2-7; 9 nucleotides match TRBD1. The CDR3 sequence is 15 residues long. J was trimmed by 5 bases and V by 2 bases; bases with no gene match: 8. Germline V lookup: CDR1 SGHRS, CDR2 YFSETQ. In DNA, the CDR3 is TGCGCCAGCAGCTTACCCCTGGGACAGGGAGACGAGCAGTACTTC. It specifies CASSLPLGQGDEQYF. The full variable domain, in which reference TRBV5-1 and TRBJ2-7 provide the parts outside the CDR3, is KAGVTQTPRYLIKTRGQQVTLSCSPISGHRSVSWYQQTPGQGLQFLFEYFSETQRNKGNFPGRFSGRQFSNSRSEMNVSTLELGDSALYLCASSLPLGQGDEQYFGPGTRLTVT.

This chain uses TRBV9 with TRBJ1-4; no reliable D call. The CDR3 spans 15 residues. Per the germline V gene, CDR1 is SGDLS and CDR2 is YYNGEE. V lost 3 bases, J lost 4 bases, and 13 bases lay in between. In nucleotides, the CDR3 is TGTGCCAGCAGCGCTTCGACACTGGATAATGAAAAACTGTTTTTT. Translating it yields CASSASTLDNEKLFF.

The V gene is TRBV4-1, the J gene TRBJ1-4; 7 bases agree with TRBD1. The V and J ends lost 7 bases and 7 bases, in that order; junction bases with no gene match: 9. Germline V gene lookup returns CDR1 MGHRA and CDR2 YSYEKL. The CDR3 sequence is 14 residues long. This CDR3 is CASTKGQKFEKLFF. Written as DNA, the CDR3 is TGCGCCAGCACCAAGGGACAGAAATTTGAAAAACTGTTTTTT.

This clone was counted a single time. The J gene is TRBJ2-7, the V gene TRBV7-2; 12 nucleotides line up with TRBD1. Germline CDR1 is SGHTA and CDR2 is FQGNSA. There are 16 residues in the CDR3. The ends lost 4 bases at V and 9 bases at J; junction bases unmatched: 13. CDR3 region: CASSSNPGTGGAVQYF. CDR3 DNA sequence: TGTGCCAGCAGCTCGAATCCCGGGACAGGGGGCGCTGTGCAGTACTTC.

The CDR3 nucleotides read TGCGCCAGCAGCCAAGAGGGCTTTAGCTCTGGGGCCAACGTCCTGACTTTC. It is translated as CASSQEGFSSGANVLTF. V and J are TRBV4-1 and TRBJ2-6; D unclear. With 0 bases removed from V and 0 bases from J, the gap between germline ends came to 9 bases. The CDR3 loop spans 17 amino acids. Per the germline V gene, CDR1 is MGHRA and CDR2 is YSYEKL.

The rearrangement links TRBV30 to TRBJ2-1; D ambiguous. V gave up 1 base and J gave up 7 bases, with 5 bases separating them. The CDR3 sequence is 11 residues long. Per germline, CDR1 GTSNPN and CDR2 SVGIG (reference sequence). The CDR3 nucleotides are TGTGCCTGGAGTGACGGTAATGAGCAGTTCTTC. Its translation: CAWSDGNEQFF.

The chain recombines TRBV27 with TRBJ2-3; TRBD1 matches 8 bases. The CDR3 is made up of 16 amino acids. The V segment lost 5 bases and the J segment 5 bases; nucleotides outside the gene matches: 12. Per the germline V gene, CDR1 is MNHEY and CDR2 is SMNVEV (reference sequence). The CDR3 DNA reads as TGTGCCAGCAGTAAAGAAACAGGGGGTCAGGAAGATACGCAGTATTTT. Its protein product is CASSKETGGQEDTQYF.

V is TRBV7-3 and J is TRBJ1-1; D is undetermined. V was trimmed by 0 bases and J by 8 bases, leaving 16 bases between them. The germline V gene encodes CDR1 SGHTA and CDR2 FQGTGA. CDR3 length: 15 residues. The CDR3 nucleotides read TGTGCCAGCAGCTTAACGGGAACAGCCGCGGGAGAAGCTTTCTTT. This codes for CASSLTGTAAGEAFF.

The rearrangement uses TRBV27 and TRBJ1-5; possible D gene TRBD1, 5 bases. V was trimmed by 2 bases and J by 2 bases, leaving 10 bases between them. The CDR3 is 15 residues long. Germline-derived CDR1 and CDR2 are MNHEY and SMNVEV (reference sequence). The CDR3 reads CASSLDRDGNQPQHF. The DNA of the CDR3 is TGTGCCAGCAGTTTAGACAGAGATGGCAATCAGCCCCAGCATTTT.

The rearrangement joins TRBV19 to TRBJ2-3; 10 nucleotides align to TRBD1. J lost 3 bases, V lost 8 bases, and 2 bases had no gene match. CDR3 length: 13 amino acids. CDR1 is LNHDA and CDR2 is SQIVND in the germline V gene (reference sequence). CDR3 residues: CASRDRGTDTQYF. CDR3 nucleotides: TGTGCCAGTCGGGACAGGGGAACAGATACGCAGTATTTT.

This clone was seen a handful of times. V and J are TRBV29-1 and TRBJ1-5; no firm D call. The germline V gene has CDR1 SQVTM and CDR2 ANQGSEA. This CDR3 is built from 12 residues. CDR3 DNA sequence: TGCAGTACACAGAGCAGCAATCAGCCCCAGCATTTT. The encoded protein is CSTQSSNQPQHF.

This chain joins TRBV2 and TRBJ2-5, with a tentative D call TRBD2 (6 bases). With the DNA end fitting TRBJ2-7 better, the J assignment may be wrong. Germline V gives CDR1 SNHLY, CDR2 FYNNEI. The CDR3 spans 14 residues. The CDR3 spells CASSQEAGSYEQYF. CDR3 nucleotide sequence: TGTGCCAGCTCCCAAGAGGCGGGATCCTACGAGCAGTACTTC.

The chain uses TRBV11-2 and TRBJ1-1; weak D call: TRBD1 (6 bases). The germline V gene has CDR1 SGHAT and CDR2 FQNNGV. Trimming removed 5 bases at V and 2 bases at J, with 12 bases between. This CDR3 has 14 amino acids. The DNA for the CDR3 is TGTGCCAGCAGCCCTGACAGGATCAACACTGAAGCTTTCTTT. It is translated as CASSPDRINTEAFF.

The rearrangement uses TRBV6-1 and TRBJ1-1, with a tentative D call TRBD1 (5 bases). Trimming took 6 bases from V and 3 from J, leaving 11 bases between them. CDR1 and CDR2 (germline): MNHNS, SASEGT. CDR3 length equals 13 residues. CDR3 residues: CASSLQVDTEAFF. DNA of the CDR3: TGTGCCAGCAGCCTACAGGTTGACACTGAAGCTTTCTTT.

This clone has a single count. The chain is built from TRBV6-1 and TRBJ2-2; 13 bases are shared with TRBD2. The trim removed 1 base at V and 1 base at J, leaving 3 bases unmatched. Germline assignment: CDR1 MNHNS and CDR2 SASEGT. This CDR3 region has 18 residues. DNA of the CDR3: TGTGCCAGCAGTGAAGAGGGACTAGCGGGACTGAACACCGGGGAGCTGTTTTTT. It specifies CASSEEGLAGLNTGELFF.

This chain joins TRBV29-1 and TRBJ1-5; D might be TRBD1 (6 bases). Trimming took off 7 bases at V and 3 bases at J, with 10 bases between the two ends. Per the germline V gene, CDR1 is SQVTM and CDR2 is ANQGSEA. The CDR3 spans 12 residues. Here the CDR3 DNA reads TGCAGCGCAAGGACAGACAATCAGCCCCAGCATTTT. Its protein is CSARTDNQPQHF.

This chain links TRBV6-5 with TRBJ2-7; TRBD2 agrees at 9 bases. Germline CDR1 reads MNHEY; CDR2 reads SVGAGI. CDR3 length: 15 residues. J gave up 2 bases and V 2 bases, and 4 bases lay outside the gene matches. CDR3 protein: CASSYNGGRAYEQYF. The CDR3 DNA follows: TGTGCCAGCAGTTACAACGGCGGGAGGGCCTACGAGCAGTACTTC.

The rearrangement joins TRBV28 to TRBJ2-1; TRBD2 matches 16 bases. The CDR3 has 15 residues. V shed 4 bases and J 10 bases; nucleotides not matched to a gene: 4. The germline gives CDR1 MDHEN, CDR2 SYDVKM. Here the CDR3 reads CASSSGGLAGGEQFF. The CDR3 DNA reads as TGTGCCAGCAGTTCGGGGGGACTAGCGGGAGGGGAGCAGTTCTTC.

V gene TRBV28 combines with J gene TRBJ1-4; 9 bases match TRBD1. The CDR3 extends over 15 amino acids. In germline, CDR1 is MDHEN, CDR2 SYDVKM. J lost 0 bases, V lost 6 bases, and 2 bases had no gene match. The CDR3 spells CASRRQGATNEKLFF. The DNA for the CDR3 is TGTGCCAGCAGGCGACAGGGGGCAACTAATGAAAAACTGTTTTTT.

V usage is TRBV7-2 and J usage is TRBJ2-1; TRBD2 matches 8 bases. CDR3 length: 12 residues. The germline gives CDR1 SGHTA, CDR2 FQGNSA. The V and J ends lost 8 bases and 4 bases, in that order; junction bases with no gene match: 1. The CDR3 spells CASEREYNEQFF. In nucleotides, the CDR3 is TGTGCCAGCGAGCGGGAGTACAATGAGCAGTTCTTC.

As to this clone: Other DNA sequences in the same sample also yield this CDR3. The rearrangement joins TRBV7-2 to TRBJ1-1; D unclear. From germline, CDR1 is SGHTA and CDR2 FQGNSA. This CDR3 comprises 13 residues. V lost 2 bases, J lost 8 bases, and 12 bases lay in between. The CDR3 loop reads CASSLSELGEAFF. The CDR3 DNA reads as TGTGCCAGCAGCTTAAGTGAACTAGGAGAAGCTTTCTTT. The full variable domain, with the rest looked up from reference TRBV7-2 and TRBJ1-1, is GAGVSQSPSNKVTEKGKDVELRCDPISGHTALYWYRQSLGQGLEFLIYFQGNSAPDKSGLPSDRFSAERTGGSVSTLTIQRTQQEDSAVYLCASSLSELGEAFFGQGTRLTVV.

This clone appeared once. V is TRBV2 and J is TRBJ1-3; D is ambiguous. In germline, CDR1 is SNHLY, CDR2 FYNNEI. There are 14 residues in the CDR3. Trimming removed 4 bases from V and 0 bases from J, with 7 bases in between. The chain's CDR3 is CASSGLGSGNTIYF. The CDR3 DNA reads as TGTGCCAGCAGTGGCCTCGGCTCTGGAAACACCATATATTTT. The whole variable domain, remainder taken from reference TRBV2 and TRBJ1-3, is EPEVTQTPSHQVTQMGQEVILRCVPISNHLYFYWYRQILGQKVEFLVSFYNNEISEKSEIFDDQFSVERPDGSNFTLKIRSTKLEDSAMYFCASSGLGSGNTIYFGEGSWLTVV.

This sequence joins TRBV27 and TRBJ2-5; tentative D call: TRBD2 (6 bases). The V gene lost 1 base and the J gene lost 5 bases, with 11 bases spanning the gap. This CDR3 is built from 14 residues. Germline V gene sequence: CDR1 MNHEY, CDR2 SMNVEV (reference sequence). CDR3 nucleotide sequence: TGTGCCAGCAGTTTATGGGGGGAGCGCGAGACCCAGTACTTC. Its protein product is CASSLWGERETQYF.

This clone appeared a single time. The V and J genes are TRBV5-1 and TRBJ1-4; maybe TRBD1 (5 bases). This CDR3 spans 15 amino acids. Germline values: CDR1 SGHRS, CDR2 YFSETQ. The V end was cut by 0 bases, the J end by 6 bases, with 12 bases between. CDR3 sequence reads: CASSLGRDSHEKLFF. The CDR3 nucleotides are TGCGCCAGCAGCTTGGGGAGGGACTCCCATGAAAAACTGTTTTTT.

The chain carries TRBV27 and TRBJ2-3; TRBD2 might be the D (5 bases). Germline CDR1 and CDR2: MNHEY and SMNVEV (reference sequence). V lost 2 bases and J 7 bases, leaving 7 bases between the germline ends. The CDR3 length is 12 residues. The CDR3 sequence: CASSLGGHTQYF. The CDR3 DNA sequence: TGTGCCAGCAGTTTAGGAGGTCATACGCAGTATTTT.